The 24 T cell receptor beta chains listed next were all sequenced from one sample in a study of blood T cell repertoires in COVID-19. Produced via immunoSEQ multiplex PCR; TCRdb's table is partial and in-frame only. This sample yields around 62,000 clones, of which roughly 92% are seen a single time; about 2.6% belongs to the top ten. Sequenced sample: peripheral blood. The receptors shown here come from a man between 65 and 80 years old with active COVID-19.

The chain carries TRBV18 and TRBJ1-6; 12 nucleotides agree with TRBD1. Trimming cost V 5 bases and J 9 bases; bases outside gene matches: 2. The germline V gene has CDR1 KGHSH and CDR2 LQKENI. The CDR3 is 14 residues long. CDR3 loop: CASSGTGGASPLHF. As DNA, the CDR3 is TGTGCCAGCTCAGGGACAGGGGGCGCTTCACCCCTCCACTTT.

The rearrangement uses TRBV3-1 (or the pseudogene TRBV3-2) and TRBJ2-1; D remains unclear. The CDR3 contains 14 residues. Per the germline V gene, CDR1 is LGHDT and CDR2 is YNNKEL (reference sequence). V lost 1 base and J lost 7, with 11 bases in between. Here the CDR3 reads CASSQVPGLNEQFF. The CDR3 DNA reads TGTGCCAGCAGCCAAGTCCCAGGATTGAATGAGCAGTTCTTC.

The chain is built from TRBV10-3 and TRBJ1-1; TRBD1 agrees at 9 bases. V dropped 10 bases and J dropped 5; count of bases not matched to a gene: 5. CDR3 size: 12 residues. The germline V gene has CDR1 ENHRY and CDR2 SYGVKD. CDR3 bases: TGTGCCACAAGGACAGGGGCGACTGAAGCTTTCTTT. Translation gives CATRTGATEAFF.

This CDR3 reads CASSEGGRGYTF. In nucleotides, the CDR3 is TGTGCCAGCAGTGAAGGGGGCCGGGGCTACACCTTC. The chain carries TRBV6-1 and TRBJ1-2; a possible D gene is TRBD1 (5 bases). Germline-derived CDR1 and CDR2 are MNHNS and SASEGT. The CDR3 is 12 amino acids. V dropped 1 base and J dropped 8 bases, with 8 bases sitting between them.

V is TRBV5-1 and J is TRBJ2-7; TRBD1 agrees at 7 bases. This CDR3 region has 13 residues. Looked up from germline, CDR1 is SGHRS and CDR2 is YFSETQ. Trimming at V came to 1 base and at J to 4 bases, leaving 2 bases not matched to a gene. CDR3 sequence (DNA): TGCGCCAGCAGCTTGACAGGGGTTTACGAGCAGTACGTC. It translates to CASSLTGVYEQYV.

This sequence joins TRBV7-3 and TRBJ1-2, with 12 bases that match TRBD1. Trimming at V came to 5 bases and at J to 5 bases, leaving 6 bases not matched to a gene. The CDR3 sequence is 15 residues long. Per the germline V gene, CDR1 is SGHTA and CDR2 is FQGTGA. The DNA for the CDR3 is TGTGCCAGCAGCGCTGGGACAGGGGGCACATATGGCTACACCTTC. This sequence encodes CASSAGTGGTYGYTF.

This chain links TRBV27 with TRBJ2-5, with 10 bases aligning to TRBD1. Trimming at V came to 5 bases and at J to 6 bases, leaving 18 bases not matched to a gene. The CDR3 loop spans 18 amino acids. Germline V gene lookup returns CDR1 MNHEY and CDR2 SMNVEV (reference sequence). CDR3 coding DNA: TGTGCCAGCAGTCCAAGAGTAGGTGGGACAGGGGCCTTTCAGACCCAGTACTTC. It yields the protein CASSPRVGGTGAFQTQYF.

The CDR3 protein is CASSIDGIQPQHF. In DNA, the CDR3 is TGTGCCAGCTCGATAGACGGGATTCAGCCCCAGCATTTT. The rearrangement uses TRBV6-5 and TRBJ1-5; no clear D. Per the germline V gene, CDR1 is MNHEY and CDR2 is SVGAGI. CDR3 size: 13 residues. V dropped 8 bases and J dropped 6 bases, with 14 bases sitting between them.

J is TRBJ2-3 and V is TRBV15; 7 nucleotides match TRBD1. The germline V gene has CDR1 LNHNV and CDR2 YYDKDF (reference sequence). J lost 2 bases, V lost 0 bases, and 5 bases had no gene match. The CDR3 length is 16 residues. The CDR3 here is CATSREPTGFTDTQYF. In DNA, the CDR3 is TGTGCCACCAGCAGAGAGCCGACAGGGTTCACAGATACGCAGTATTTT.

This chain links TRBV20-1 with TRBJ1-2; no reliable D call. Trimming removed 3 bases from V and 0 bases from J, with 14 bases in between. The CDR3 totals 15 residues. CDR1 DFQATT and CDR2 SNEGSKA come from the germline V gene (reference sequence). CDR3 protein: CSASIFPDSNYGYTF. DNA of the CDR3: TGCAGTGCTAGTATTTTTCCAGACTCTAACTATGGCTACACCTTC.

This clone was detected only once. The chain combines TRBV7-2 with TRBJ2-2; D remains ambiguous. Trimming stripped 1 base from V and 4 bases from J, with 7 bases between. The CDR3 sequence is 14 residues long. Germline V gene lookup returns CDR1 SGHTA and CDR2 FQGNSA. The CDR3 nucleotides read TGTGCCAGCAGCTTAGACGCGGCCACCGGGGAGCTGTTTTTT. This translates into CASSLDAATGELFF.

CDR3 sequence reads: CASSLVGGEKLFF. The CDR3 DNA sequence: TGTGCCAGCAGCTTAGTAGGAGGTGAAAAACTGTTTTTT. This rearrangement joins TRBV7-6 to TRBJ1-4; no clear D gene. The length of the CDR3 is 13 residues. Germline CDR1 SGHVS, CDR2 FNYEAQ. V gave up 1 base and J gave up 7 bases, with 7 bases separating them.

This rearrangement joins TRBV11-2 to TRBJ2-1; D may be TRBD2 (5 bases). V was pared by 5 bases and J by 10 bases, with 18 bases between. The CDR3 runs 14 residues. Germline CDR1 is SGHAT and CDR2 is FQNNGV. CDR3 loop: CASSLTTRVEEQFF. Written as DNA, the CDR3 is TGTGCCAGCAGCCTAACCACGAGGGTGGAGGAGCAGTTCTTC.

The chain employs TRBV6-5 and TRBJ2-7, with TRBD1 matching over 7 bases. The trim removed 7 bases at V and 4 bases at J, leaving 7 bases unmatched. CDR1 and CDR2 from the germline V gene are MNHEY and SVGAGI. This CDR3 is 13 amino acids long. The CDR3 DNA reads TGTGCCAGCAAGAACCTCAGGGGGTACGAGCAGTACGTC. Translation: CASKNLRGYEQYV.

The genes are TRBV7-7 and TRBJ2-5, with D possibly TRBD2 on 5 matching bases. Germline CDR1 and CDR2: SSHAT and FNYEAQ (reference sequence). The CDR3 is 13 amino acids. Trimming took 1 base from V and 9 from J, leaving 12 bases between them. CDR3 nucleotides: TGTGCCAGCAGCTTAGAAGGCGCCGGGGCCCAGTACTTC. The encoded protein is CASSLEGAGAQYF.

The CDR3: CASSLTVMGGGNQPQHF. In DNA form, the CDR3 reads TGCGCCAGCAGCTTGACGGTTATGGGGGGGGGCAATCAGCCCCAGCATTTT. The V call is TRBV5-1, the J call TRBJ1-5; a possible D gene is TRBD1 (5 bases). The CDR3 runs 17 residues. The germline V gene has CDR1 SGHRS and CDR2 YFSETQ. Trimming shortened V by 1 base and J by 2 bases, and 16 bases separated the two germline ends.

This chain links TRBV5-1 with TRBJ2-2; possibly TRBD2 for D (6 bases). CDR1 SGHRS and CDR2 YFSETQ come from the germline V gene. The V gene lost 3 bases and the J gene lost 3 bases, with 12 bases spanning the gap. The CDR3 is made up of 15 amino acids. CDR3 nucleotide sequence: TGCGCCAGCAGCTCGGTGGGGGGAGACACCGGGGAGCTGTTTTTT. It specifies CASSSVGGDTGELFF. The full variable domain, rest sourced from reference TRBV5-1 and TRBJ2-2, is KAGVTQTPRYLIKTRGQQVTLSCSPISGHRSVSWYQQTPGQGLQFLFEYFSETQRNKGNFPGRFSGRQFSNSRSEMNVSTLELGDSALYLCASSSVGGDTGELFFGEGSRLTVL.

This clone was found once. The CDR3 nucleotides read TGTGCCAGCAGCCGTGGGACAGTCTATGGCTACACCTTC. Translated, it gives CASSRGTVYGYTF. The chain couples TRBV7-2 to TRBJ1-2, with 7 bases identical to TRBD1. The J segment lost 4 bases and the V segment lost 5 bases, leaving 4 bases of the junction unmatched. The CDR3 runs to 13 residues. Germline loops: CDR1 SGHTA, CDR2 FQGNSA.

The chain combines TRBV6-6 with TRBJ2-7, with 8 nucleotides matching TRBD1. CDR3 size: 14 residues. The V and J ends lost 0 bases and 4 bases, in that order; junction bases with no gene match: 2. Germline V lookup: CDR1 MNHNY, CDR2 SVGAGI (reference sequence). Here the CDR3 DNA reads TGTGCCAGCAGTTACTCGCAGGGGGCTTACGAGCAGTACGTC. This sequence encodes CASSYSQGAYEQYV.

V and J are TRBV12-5 and TRBJ2-1; no firm D call. With 3 bases removed from V and 5 bases from J, the gap between germline ends came to 14 bases. CDR1 LGHNT and CDR2 FRNRAP come from the germline V gene. CDR3 length: 15 residues. CDR3 region: CASGFAWAGNNEQFF. In DNA form, the CDR3 reads TGTGCTAGTGGTTTTGCCTGGGCCGGAAACAATGAGCAGTTCTTC.

The V call is TRBV5-5, the J call TRBJ1-6, with D maybe TRBD1 (5 bases). The CDR3 length is 15 residues. CDR1 and CDR2 (germline): SGHKS, YYEKEE (reference sequence). V gave up 4 bases and J gave up 3 bases, with 11 bases separating them. The CDR3 sequence is CASSTTENYNSPLHF. DNA for the CDR3: TGTGCCAGCAGCACGACAGAAAACTATAATTCACCCCTCCACTTT. Drawing the rest from reference TRBV5-5 and TRBJ1-6, the complete variable domain is DAGVTQSPTHLIKTRGQQVTLRCSPISGHKSVSWYQQVLGQGPQFIFQYYEKEERGRGNFPDRFSARQFPNYSSELNVNALLLGDSALYLCASSTTENYNSPLHFGNGTRLTVT.

The chain is built from TRBV29-1 and TRBJ2-3; 8 bases fit TRBD2. The V gene end was trimmed by 4 bases and the J gene end by 2 bases; junction bases not matched to a gene: 5. Germline-derived CDR1 and CDR2 are SQVTM and ANQGSEA. This CDR3 has 14 amino acids. CDR3 amino acids: CSVVGGGSTDTQYF. Here the CDR3 DNA reads TGCAGCGTTGTCGGGGGGGGTTCCACAGATACGCAGTATTTT.

The chain links TRBV19 to TRBJ1-2, with 7 bases identical to TRBD1. This CDR3 region has 16 residues. From germline, CDR1 is LNHDA and CDR2 SQIVND (reference sequence). V shed 5 bases, J shed 1 base, and the junction held 10 bases outside the gene matches. Here the CDR3 reads CASSPLGDSGNYGYTF. CDR3 sequence (DNA): TGTGCCAGTAGTCCTTTGGGGGACAGCGGTAACTATGGCTACACCTTC.

The chain carries TRBV7-2 and TRBJ2-2; 7 bases line up with TRBD2. Per germline, CDR1 SGHTA and CDR2 FQGNSA. The CDR3 loop spans 15 amino acids. Losses at the gene ends were 6 bases for V and 4 bases for J; bases not matched to a gene: 8. The CDR3 loop reads CASSPSGGGTGELFF. CDR3 coding DNA: TGTGCCAGCAGTCCTAGTGGGGGGGGCACCGGGGAGCTGTTTTTT.